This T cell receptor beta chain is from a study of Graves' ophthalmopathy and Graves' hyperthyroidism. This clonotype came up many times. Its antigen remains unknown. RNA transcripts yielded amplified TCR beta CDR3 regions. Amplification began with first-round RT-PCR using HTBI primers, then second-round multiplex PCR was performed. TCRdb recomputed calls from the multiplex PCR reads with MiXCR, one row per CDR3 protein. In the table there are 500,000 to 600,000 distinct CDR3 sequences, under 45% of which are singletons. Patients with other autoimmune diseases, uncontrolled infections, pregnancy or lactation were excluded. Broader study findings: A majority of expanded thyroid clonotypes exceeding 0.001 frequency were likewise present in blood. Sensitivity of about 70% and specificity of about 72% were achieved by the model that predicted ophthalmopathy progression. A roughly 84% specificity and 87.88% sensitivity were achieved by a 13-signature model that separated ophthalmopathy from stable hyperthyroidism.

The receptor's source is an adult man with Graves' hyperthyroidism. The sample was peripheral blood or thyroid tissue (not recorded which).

CDR3 DNA sequence: TGTGCCAGCAGCTTAGTTTTCGGGGGCTACTCACCCCTCCACTTT. It translates to CASSLVFGGYSPLHF. The gene calls are TRBV7-2 and TRBJ1-6, with D possibly being TRBD1 (6 bases). The CDR3 loop spans 15 amino acids. The V end lost 1 base, the J end lost 10 bases, and 14 bases lay between the germline ends. Germline V CDR1 and CDR2: SGHTA, FQGNSA.